These 8 T cell receptor beta chains came from one sample sequenced in a study of shared clonotypes between healthy human individuals. The protocol was immunoSEQ multiplex PCR, while the TCRdb copy is restricted to in-frame clones and leaves out a portion. The data contain 1,400,000 or so clones, less than 99% of them singletons. The specimen was naive CD4+ T cells sorted from blood. Subset indicated: CD45RA+ positively selected. The receptors derive from a man aged 25-45 years in good health.

V gene TRBV19 combines with J gene TRBJ1-2; the D gene is possibly TRBD1 (6 bases). Germline V CDR1 and CDR2: LNHDA, SQIVND (reference sequence). The CDR3 extends over 12 amino acids. Trimming stripped 3 bases from V and 8 bases from J, with 10 bases between. CDR3 nucleotide sequence: TGTGCCAGTAGTATGATGGGGACAGGCTACACCTTC. It codes for CASSMMGTGYTF.

The gene calls are TRBV6-1 and TRBJ1-5, with unresolved D. V gave up 2 bases and J gave up 6 bases, with 8 bases separating them. This CDR3 has 13 residues. Germline assignment: CDR1 MNHNS and CDR2 SASEGT. CDR3 sequence (DNA): TGTGCCAGCAGTGAAACGCGCTTTCAGCCCCAGCATTTT. As protein: CASSETRFQPQHF.

This sequence joins TRBV7-9 and TRBJ1-4; TRBD1 aligns across 7 bases. The CDR3 has 12 residues. Trimming took 5 bases from V and 10 from J; bases not matched to a gene: 4. The germline gives CDR1 SEHNR, CDR2 FQNEAQ (reference sequence). The CDR3 loop is CASSEDRRKLFF. The CDR3, as DNA: TGTGCCAGCAGCGAGGACAGGCGAAAACTGTTTTTT. The variable domain in full, completed from reference TRBV7-9 and TRBJ1-4, reads DTGVSQNPRHKITKRGQNVTFRCDPISEHNRLYWYRQTLGQGPEFLTYFQNEAQLEKSRLLSDRFSAERPKGSFSTLEIQRTEQGDSAMYLCASSEDRRKLFFGSGTQLSVL.

This rearrangement joins TRBV6-5 to TRBJ2-1, with no clear D. There are 15 residues in the CDR3. The germline gives CDR1 MNHEY, CDR2 SVGAGI. V gave up 2 bases and J gave up 2 bases, with 10 bases separating them. The CDR3 loop reads CASSYEGTTYNEQFF. In nucleotides, the CDR3 is TGTGCCAGCAGTTACGAAGGCACGACCTACAATGAGCAGTTCTTC.

The chain employs TRBV5-1 and TRBJ2-7; D possibly corresponds to TRBD1 (6 bases). From germline, CDR1 is SGHRS and CDR2 YFSETQ. V was trimmed by 2 bases and J by 0 bases, leaving 12 bases between them. The CDR3 has 15 amino acids. CDR3 coding DNA: TGCGCCAGCAGCTTCCCCCAGACAGGCTCCTACGAGCAGTACTTC. Amino acid sequence: CASSFPQTGSYEQYF.

The chain recombines TRBV27 with TRBJ1-4; D remains unclear. This CDR3 region has 15 residues. CDR1 and CDR2 from the germline V gene are MNHEY and SMNVEV (reference sequence). V lost 7 bases and J 4 bases, leaving 16 bases between the germline ends. This CDR3 is CASTPLGSVNEKLFF. CDR3 coding DNA: TGTGCCAGCACCCCTTTAGGATCAGTTAATGAAAAACTGTTTTTT.

This clone was seen once. This sequence joins TRBV7-2 and TRBJ2-1; 8 bases align to TRBD1. Germline V gene data show CDR1 as SGHTA and CDR2 as FQGNSA. The CDR3 contains 13 residues. The V segment lost 5 bases and the J segment 5 bases; nucleotides outside the gene matches: 2. The DNA of the CDR3 is TGTGCCAGCAGCGCGGGACAGGACAATGAGCAGTTCTTC. It translates to CASSAGQDNEQFF.

The V gene is TRBV18, the J gene TRBJ2-3; no reliable D call. Germline V lookup: CDR1 KGHSH, CDR2 LQKENI. The CDR3 runs 15 residues. With 0 bases removed from V and 6 bases from J, the gap between germline ends came to 13 bases. The CDR3 nucleotides are TGTGCCAGCTCACCACCCCCCGGGCGCCGGGATACGCAGTATTTT. The encoded protein is CASSPPPGRRDTQYF.